These 31 T cell receptor beta chains were sequenced from one sample in a study of T cells in Graves' hyperthyroidism and ophthalmopathy. TCR beta CDR3 sequences were amplified from RNA transcripts. First-round RT-PCR of the TCR CDR3 relied on the HTBI primer set. TCRdb processed the multiplex PCR reads anew with MiXCR; each CDR3 protein has one entry. The sample includes approximately 620,000 distinct CDR3 sequences, about a sixth seen only once; the top ten take 2.5% to 4%. Sequenced input: blood. The receptors were sampled from a woman aged 40 to 55 with Graves' ophthalmopathy.

The chain couples TRBV20-1 to TRBJ2-2; D gene unclear. The V end lost 3 bases, the J end lost 0 bases, and 2 bases lay between the germline ends. Germline V gene lookup returns CDR1 DFQATT and CDR2 SNEGSKA (reference sequence). This CDR3 has 12 residues. The CDR3 nucleotides are TGCAGTGCTAGTGCGAACACCGGGGAGCTGTTTTTT. Protein sequence: CSASANTGELFF.

This clonotype was detected ten times or more. The chain uses TRBV3-1 and TRBJ1-1, with D possibly being TRBD1 (6 bases). From germline, CDR1 is LGHDT and CDR2 YNNKEL (reference sequence). Trimming cost V 4 bases and J 1 base, with 13 bases left between them. This CDR3 comprises 15 residues. The CDR3 coding sequence is TGTGCCAGCAGCCGCATTGAGGGGGGGAACACTGAAGCTTTCTTT. Translation gives CASSRIEGGNTEAFF.

This clonotype was found many times. The chain carries TRBV29-1 and TRBJ1-5; perhaps TRBD1 as D (5 bases). The V end lost 4 bases, the J end lost 2 bases, and 9 bases lay between the germline ends. Germline assignment: CDR1 SQVTM and CDR2 ANQGSEA. The CDR3 runs 13 residues. The CDR3 DNA follows: TGCAGCGTTGCGACAGCGGGCAATCAGCCCCAGCATTTT. Amino acid sequence: CSVATAGNQPQHF.

The V gene is TRBV19, the J gene TRBJ1-1; D is unclear. The CDR3 loop spans 13 amino acids. Per germline, CDR1 LNHDA and CDR2 SQIVND (reference sequence). V was pared by 2 bases and J by 6 bases, with 10 bases between. The DNA of the CDR3 is TGTGCCAGTAGTATAACACCACCGTCTGAAGCTTTCTTT. Translated: CASSITPPSEAFF.

This clonotype showed up many times. The chain links TRBV12-3 or TRBV12-4 to TRBJ2-7; D is ambiguous. V lost 3 bases, J lost 2 bases, and 11 bases lay in between. This CDR3 has 14 residues. The CDR3 coding sequence is TGTGCCAGCAGTTTCGGCACCCAGGCCTACGAGCAGTACTTC. It specifies CASSFGTQAYEQYF.

In the case of this clonotype: This clone may be a read error of a much larger clone one base away. V usage is TRBV28 and J usage is TRBJ1-4; D possibly corresponds to TRBD1 (6 bases). V shed 6 bases and J shed 2 bases, with 25 bases lying between them. The CDR3 is made up of 19 amino acids. The germline CDR1 and CDR2 sequences are MDHEN and SYDVKM. CDR3 sequence (DNA): TGTGCCAGCAGCGACGTTTGGGGGCTTAATCATAGGACTAATGAAAAACTGTTTTTT. Translated: CASSDVWGLNHRTNEKLFF.

Ten or more counts support this clonotype. V gene TRBV12-3 or TRBV12-4 combines with J gene TRBJ2-7; the D is unclear. V was trimmed by 4 bases and J by 2 bases, leaving 9 bases between them. The CDR3 extends over 13 amino acids. In DNA, the CDR3 is TGTGCCAGCAGTTCTACGTCAGCCTACGAGCAGTACTTC. It encodes CASSSTSAYEQYF.

This clonotype was found a few times. The rearrangement uses TRBV18 and TRBJ1-6; 8 bases fit TRBD1. V shed 5 bases and J 7 bases; nucleotides not matched to a gene: 7. The length of the CDR3 is 15 residues. Germline V gene lookup returns CDR1 KGHSH and CDR2 LQKENI. DNA of the CDR3: TGTGCCAGCTCAGCGAGGACAGGGCAAAATTCACCCCTCCACTTT. Its protein product is CASSARTGQNSPLHF.

This clonotype was counted at least ten times. The genes are TRBV28 and TRBJ1-1, with D perhaps TRBD1 (6 bases). V lost 5 bases, J lost 1 base, and 14 bases lay in between. This CDR3 has 15 amino acids. Germline loops: CDR1 MDHEN, CDR2 SYDVKM. CDR3 nucleotide sequence: TGTGCCAGCAGTGCAAGATCGACAGGGAACACTGAAGCTTTCTTT. This gives the protein CASSARSTGNTEAFF.

At least ten counts were recorded for this clonotype. The chain combines TRBV11-2 with TRBJ2-7; perhaps TRBD1 as D (6 bases). The V gene lost 2 bases and the J gene lost 4 bases, with 12 bases spanning the gap. Germline CDR1 and CDR2: SGHAT and FQNNGV. This CDR3 is 14 amino acids long. This CDR3 reads CASSLQGPAYEQYF. For the CDR3, the DNA is TGTGCCAGCAGCTTACAGGGGCCAGCGTACGAGCAGTACTTC.

This clonotype was counted many times. This sequence joins TRBV2 and TRBJ2-1, with D hard to call. The CDR3 has 15 amino acids. Looked up from germline, CDR1 is SNHLY and CDR2 is FYNNEI. Trimming cost V 7 bases and J 0 bases, with 13 bases left between them. Here the CDR3 reads CASIQRPSSYNEQFF. CDR3 DNA: TGTGCCAGCATACAGAGGCCGAGCTCCTACAATGAGCAGTTCTTC.

In its sample, this clonotype was seen many times. The rearrangement uses TRBV10-2 and TRBJ2-1; 16 bases match TRBD2. Germline CDR1 reads WSHSY; CDR2 reads SAAADI. The junction had 6 bases not matched to a gene; V was cut back by 6 bases and J by 10 bases. The CDR3 runs to 15 residues. As DNA, the CDR3 is TGCGCCAGCAGATCCGGGACTAGCGGGAGGGAGGAGCAGTTCTTC. Amino acids: CASRSGTSGREEQFF.

The J gene is TRBJ2-7, the V gene TRBV10-3; D perhaps matches TRBD1 (5 bases). The CDR3 totals 12 residues. The V end lost 5 bases, the J end lost 5 bases, and 10 bases lay between the germline ends. CDR1 ENHRY and CDR2 SYGVKD come from the germline V gene. Written as DNA, the CDR3 is TGTGCCATCAGTCAGGGTAAGGACGAGCAGTACTTC. Its translation: CAISQGKDEQYF.

In its sample, this clonotype was seen many times. This rearrangement joins TRBV29-1 to TRBJ2-1, with 9 bases fitting TRBD2. The CDR3 is 15 amino acids. Germline assignment: CDR1 SQVTM and CDR2 ANQGSEA. Germline trimming cut 4 bases from V and 8 bases from J; bases unmatched to any gene: 12. CDR3 loop: CSVGLREGLGDEQFF. The CDR3 DNA follows: TGCAGCGTTGGTTTGCGGGAGGGCCTAGGGGATGAGCAGTTCTTC.

The rearrangement joins TRBV9 to TRBJ2-2; TRBD1 matches 9 bases. The germline V gene has CDR1 SGDLS and CDR2 YYNGEE. The trim removed 3 bases at V and 0 bases at J, leaving 6 bases unmatched. There are 17 residues in the CDR3. The CDR3 DNA follows: TGTGCCAGCAGCGACCCGTGGGACAGGGCGAACACCGGGGAGCTGTTTTTT. As protein: CASSDPWDRANTGELFF.

V and J are TRBV19 and TRBJ1-1, with D possibly matching TRBD1 (5 bases). The CDR3 contains 17 residues. The V end lost 9 bases, the J end lost 0 bases, and 23 bases lay between the germline ends. Per germline, CDR1 LNHDA and CDR2 SQIVND (reference sequence). The CDR3 region is CASKQAGTYILNTEAFF. The CDR3 DNA sequence: TGTGCCAGCAAGCAAGCCGGGACGTACATCCTGAACACTGAAGCTTTCTTT.

This clonotype turned up a few times. This chain joins TRBV5-1 and TRBJ2-5; 8 bases are a match to TRBD2. CDR1 SGHRS and CDR2 YFSETQ come from the germline V gene. The CDR3 contains 17 residues. V shed 2 bases and J 3 bases; nucleotides not matched to a gene: 12. The CDR3 region is CASSFRSNSGAKETQYF. In DNA form, the CDR3 reads TGCGCCAGCAGCTTTAGATCCAATAGCGGGGCCAAAGAGACCCAGTACTTC.

There are a few counts of this clonotype. This rearrangement joins TRBV19 to TRBJ1-1, with 7 bases lining up with TRBD1. The CDR3 has 13 residues. After removal of 4 bases from V and 3 bases from J, the junction contained 2 bases not matched to a gene. Germline CDR1 and CDR2: LNHDA and SQIVND (reference sequence). This CDR3 is CASSTTGDTEAFF. The CDR3 nucleotides are TGTGCCAGTAGTACCACAGGGGACACTGAAGCTTTCTTT.

The chain carries TRBV11-2 and TRBJ1-1; perhaps TRBD1 as D (5 bases). The germline CDR1 and CDR2 sequences are SGHAT and FQNNGV. The CDR3 is 15 amino acids. Trimming pared 1 base from V and 1 base from J, leaving 10 bases between. Here the CDR3 reads CASSLVWDGNTEAFF. The DNA of the CDR3 is TGTGCCAGCAGCTTAGTCTGGGACGGGAACACTGAAGCTTTCTTT.

The rearrangement joins TRBV7-2 to TRBJ1-1; D gene ambiguous. Trimming took off 4 bases at V and 10 bases at J, with 31 bases between the two ends. This CDR3 has 18 residues. Germline V gene lookup returns CDR1 SGHTA and CDR2 FQGNSA. Here the CDR3 DNA reads TGTGCCAGCAGCTGGAGCCCGGTTGCGCTGAAAGGTATAATTGGAGCTTTCTTT. It specifies CASSWSPVALKGIIGAFF.

The V gene is TRBV29-1, the J gene TRBJ2-2; 9 positions agree with TRBD1. The CDR3 length is 14 residues. V dropped 5 bases and J dropped 5; count of bases not matched to a gene: 6. CDR1 is SQVTM and CDR2 is ANQGSEA in the germline V gene. CDR3 in DNA: TGCAGCGTTACCGGGACAGGGCCGACCGGGGAGCTGTTTTTT. It codes for CSVTGTGPTGELFF.

The chain carries TRBV5-6 and TRBJ2-5, with TRBD2 matching over 11 bases. The germline CDR1 and CDR2 sequences are SGHDT and YYEEEE. V shed 1 base and J 5 bases; nucleotides not matched to a gene: 4. This CDR3 comprises 15 residues. The DNA of the CDR3 is TGTGCCAGCAGCTTGTTAGCGGGGGGGAGGGAGACCCAGTACTTC. Its translation: CASSLLAGGRETQYF.

The sample holds one count of this clonotype. This chain joins TRBV19 and TRBJ2-1; 9 bases align to TRBD2. Germline CDR1 reads LNHDA; CDR2 reads SQIVND (reference sequence). V shed 6 bases, J shed 9 bases, and the junction held 12 bases outside the gene matches. This CDR3 comprises 15 residues. The DNA for the CDR3 is TGTGCCAGTAGAGAGTCTAGCGGGGACTTGGCTGAGCAGTTCTTC. It translates to CASRESSGDLAEQFF.

This clonotype was recorded once. The chain has TRBV6-9 and TRBJ2-2, with 7 bases that match TRBD1. Germline V gene lookup returns CDR1 MNHGY and CDR2 SVAAGI. V lost 7 bases to trimming and J lost 2 bases; unmatched junction nucleotides: 7. The CDR3 totals 15 residues. DNA of the CDR3: TGTGCCAGCATAATTCAGGGGGATAACACCGGGGAGCTGTTTTTT. It translates to CASIIQGDNTGELFF.

Points on this clonotype: A much larger clone lies a single base off, so this may be a read error. This chain joins TRBV11-2 and TRBJ2-3; unclear D gene. The V end was cut by 5 bases, the J end by 6 bases, with 12 bases between. Germline lookup yields CDR1 SGHAT and CDR2 FQNNGV. CDR3 length: 13 amino acids. The CDR3 is CASSVTTPDTQYF. The CDR3 DNA reads as TGTGCCAGCAGCGTAACAACCCCTGATACGCAGTATTTT.

The genes are TRBV12-5 and TRBJ2-4; 7 nucleotides match TRBD1. The V gene's germline CDR1 is LGHNT and CDR2 FRNRAP. The CDR3 covers 13 residues. V trimming: 7 bases; J trimming: 5 bases; junction bases outside the gene matches: 5. CDR3 in amino acids: CASARQGENIQYF. The CDR3, as DNA: TGTGCTAGTGCTCGACAGGGAGAAAACATTCAGTACTTC.

The gene calls are TRBV6-9 and TRBJ1-1; 12 positions agree with TRBD1. Germline V lookup: CDR1 MNHGY, CDR2 SVAAGI. This CDR3 comprises 16 residues. With V trimmed by 3 bases and J by 4 bases, 6 bases remained unmatched. The chain's CDR3 is CASSYARDRGPTEAFF. In DNA form, the CDR3 reads TGTGCCAGCAGTTACGCCCGGGACAGGGGGCCCACTGAAGCTTTCTTT.

A few counts support this clonotype. The chain links TRBV9 to TRBJ1-5; 8 nucleotides line up with TRBD1. Per the germline V gene, CDR1 is SGDLS and CDR2 is YYNGEE. The V gene end was trimmed by 7 bases and the J gene end by 6 bases; junction bases not matched to a gene: 6. The CDR3 runs to 13 residues. The chain's CDR3 is CASGPGGGQPQHF. The CDR3 DNA reads TGTGCCAGCGGGCCAGGGGGCGGTCAGCCCCAGCATTTT.

This clonotype has only a few counts. The genes are TRBV7-9 and TRBJ1-3, with D possibly matching TRBD1 (5 bases). Trimming removed 2 bases from V and 0 bases from J, with 14 bases in between. CDR1 and CDR2 (germline): SEHNR, FQNEAQ (reference sequence). The CDR3 has 17 amino acids. In DNA form, the CDR3 reads TGTGCCAGCAGCTTACTGCCAGGGCAGGACTCTGGAAACACCATATATTTT. It is translated as CASSLLPGQDSGNTIYF.

This clonotype has at least ten counts. The rearrangement links TRBV6-1 to TRBJ2-5; 13 positions match TRBD2. V trimming: 6 bases; J trimming: 5 bases; junction bases outside the gene matches: 15. The germline V gene encodes CDR1 MNHNS and CDR2 SASEGT. The CDR3 length is 18 residues. CDR3 amino acids: CASSASGTSGITGETQYF. In DNA, the CDR3 is TGTGCCAGCAGCGCCTCCGGGACTAGCGGGATCACGGGGGAGACCCAGTACTTC.

The chain couples TRBV6-2 or TRBV6-3 to TRBJ2-1, with 12 bases lining up with TRBD2. This CDR3 is built from 16 residues. Germline lookup yields CDR1 MNHEY and CDR2 SVGEGT. Trimming removed 0 bases from V and 8 bases from J; junction bases left unmatched: 5. The CDR3 DNA sequence: TGTGCCAGCAGTTACTCGCCTAGCGGGGGGGTATATGAGCAGTTCTTC. Amino acids: CASSYSPSGGVYEQFF.